The 15 T cell receptor beta chains reported below all come from one sample, sequenced in a study of a mutant IDH1 vaccine in newly diagnosed glioma. For these receptors, no antigen is known. Stated time point: week 47, end of study. In every dose of vaccine, 300 ug of mutant IDH1 20-mer peptide was given alongside topical imiquimod. The assay was immunoSEQ multiplex PCR, and TCRdb's table has in-frame clones only and misses some. This sample yields over 50,000 clones, of which roughly 72% are seen a single time; less than 5% belongs to the top ten. This specimen was PBMCs, taken from a glioma patient whose treatment included an IDH1 peptide vaccine. The receptors stem from a woman aged 40 to 50 with glioma. Some clones in this sample may be carry-over from other donors' samples.

The V and J genes are TRBV28 and TRBJ2-5, with 14 bases lining up with TRBD2. In germline, CDR1 is MDHEN, CDR2 SYDVKM. The junction had 5 bases not matched to a gene; V was cut back by 6 bases and J by 5 bases. There are 15 residues in the CDR3. DNA for the CDR3: TGTGCCAGCAGCCAAAGACTAGCGGGAGGGGAGACCCAGTACTTC. Protein product: CASSQRLAGGETQYF.

This chain uses TRBV9 with TRBJ1-6; D possibly corresponds to TRBD1 (6 bases). From germline, CDR1 is SGDLS and CDR2 YYNGEE. This CDR3 comprises 14 residues. The V end was cut by 4 bases, the J end by 7 bases, with 12 bases between. CDR3 sequence: CASSLTGINSPLHF. CDR3 in DNA: TGTGCCAGCAGCCTAACAGGGATCAATTCACCCCTCCACTTT.

The chain combines TRBV12-5 with TRBJ1-5; D possibly corresponds to TRBD1 (6 bases). The CDR3 is made up of 16 amino acids. The germline CDR1 and CDR2 sequences are LGHNT and FRNRAP. V lost 6 bases and J lost 1, with 16 bases in between. CDR3 sequence: CASGPSGGASNQPQHF. The CDR3 DNA reads as TGTGCTAGTGGCCCTAGCGGGGGGGCGAGCAATCAGCCCCAGCATTTT.

The table lists this clone with a count of one. The V gene is TRBV7-6, the J gene TRBJ1-4; tentative D call: TRBD1 (5 bases). Germline assignment: CDR1 SGHVS and CDR2 FNYEAQ. The V end was cut by 3 bases, the J end by 0 bases, with 14 bases between. CDR3 length: 17 amino acids. CDR3 region: CASSLLTASSTNEKLFF. The CDR3 nucleotides are TGTGCCAGCAGCTTGTTGACAGCAAGCTCAACTAATGAAAAACTGTTTTTT.

The chain is built from TRBV10-2 and TRBJ1-1; D gene ambiguous. Germline V gives CDR1 WSHSY, CDR2 SAAADI. V lost 0 bases, J lost 1 base, and 6 bases lay in between. The CDR3 contains 14 residues. The CDR3 DNA reads as TGCGCCAGCAGTGAGTCCAGGCGGAACACTGAAGCTTTCTTT. Its translation: CASSESRRNTEAFF.

Turning to this clone: The junction differs from germline at one of its ends, possibly a read error. The chain joins TRBV2 to TRBJ2-1, with 12 nucleotides matching TRBD1. Per germline, CDR1 SNHLY and CDR2 FYNNEI. This CDR3 is built from 14 residues. This CDR3 is CASSPGTGGNGQFF. The DNA for the CDR3 is TGTGCCAGCAGTCCCGGGACAGGGGGCAATGGGCAGTTCTTC.

This CDR3 reads CASSQGAYEQYF. In DNA form, the CDR3 reads TGCGCCAGCAGCCAGGGGGCCTACGAGCAGTACTTC. The V gene is TRBV5-1, the J gene TRBJ2-7; 7 bases line up with TRBD1. Trimming removed 4 bases from V and 2 bases from J; junction bases left unmatched: 0. The CDR3 sequence is 12 residues long. Germline V gives CDR1 SGHRS, CDR2 YFSETQ.

The rearrangement joins TRBV6-1 to TRBJ2-7; TRBD2 agrees at 8 bases. Germline V lookup: CDR1 MNHNS, CDR2 SASEGT. This CDR3 is 13 amino acids long. V trimming: 7 bases; J trimming: 3 bases; junction bases outside the gene matches: 5. The DNA for the CDR3 is TGTGCCAGCACCGGGAGGGGGAACTACGAGCAGTACTTC. As protein: CASTGRGNYEQYF.

Comments on this clone: The junction departs from germline at one end; a sequencing error may be responsible. This chain connects TRBV6-1 to TRBJ1-2, with D uncertain. From germline, CDR1 is MNHNS and CDR2 SASEGT. The CDR3 covers 12 residues. CDR3 bases: TGTGGCAGCAGTGATACGGTAGGAGGCTACACCTTC. Translated, it gives CGSSDTVGGYTF.

This clone was counted a single time. This rearrangement joins TRBV18 to TRBJ1-6; D remains unclear. The CDR3 loop spans 15 amino acids. V shed 2 bases and J shed 6 bases, with 11 bases lying between them. CDR1 is KGHSH, CDR2 LQKENI, per germline. Here the CDR3 reads CASSPTPETNSPLHF. For the CDR3, the DNA is TGTGCCAGCTCACCAACACCAGAGACTAATTCACCCCTCCACTTT.

The V call is TRBV4-3, the J call TRBJ2-7; 7 bases fit TRBD1. Germline V gene data show CDR1 as LGHNA and CDR2 as YSLEER. This CDR3 contains 16 residues. V shed 1 base and J 6 bases; nucleotides not matched to a gene: 12. CDR3 residues: CASSQASGGSAREQYF. In DNA form, the CDR3 reads TGCGCCAGCAGCCAAGCCTCAGGGGGAAGTGCACGCGAGCAGTACTTC.

The chain employs TRBV6-6 and TRBJ2-3; D assignment may be TRBD1 or TRBD2 (6 bases each). The germline gives CDR1 MNHNY, CDR2 SVGAGI (reference sequence). Trimming stripped 2 bases from V and 4 bases from J, with 10 bases between. The CDR3 length is 14 residues. The CDR3 sequence: CASSYEGGPDTQYF. As DNA, the CDR3 is TGTGCCAGCAGTTACGAAGGGGGGCCAGATACGCAGTATTTT.

This chain joins TRBV4-3 and TRBJ1-2; the D gene is possibly TRBD1 (5 bases). The CDR3 loop spans 16 amino acids. CDR1 is LGHNA and CDR2 is YSLEER in the germline V gene. Trimming removed 0 bases at V and 1 base at J, with 12 bases between. The CDR3 DNA is TGCGCCAGCAGCCAAGAGATTGGGACGAATAACTATGGCTACACCTTC. This codes for CASSQEIGTNNYGYTF.

The chain recombines TRBV5-1 with TRBJ1-2, with D maybe TRBD1 (5 bases). The V end lost 0 bases, the J end lost 14 bases, and 20 bases lay between the germline ends. Germline V gene data show CDR1 as SGHRS and CDR2 as YFSETQ. There are 14 residues in the CDR3. CDR3 loop: CASSLAALGRGETF. CDR3 nucleotides: TGCGCCAGCAGCTTGGCCGCCTTGGGGAGGGGCGAAACCTTC.

The rearrangement links TRBV7-2 to TRBJ2-1; 8 positions match TRBD2. V trimming: 5 bases; J trimming: 0 bases; junction bases outside the gene matches: 15. This CDR3 region has 19 residues. Per the germline V gene, CDR1 is SGHTA and CDR2 is FQGNSA. Here the CDR3 DNA reads TGTGCCAGCAGCCCATGGCGTAGGATAGCGGGGAGCTCCTACAATGAGCAGTTCTTC. It translates to CASSPWRRIAGSSYNEQFF.